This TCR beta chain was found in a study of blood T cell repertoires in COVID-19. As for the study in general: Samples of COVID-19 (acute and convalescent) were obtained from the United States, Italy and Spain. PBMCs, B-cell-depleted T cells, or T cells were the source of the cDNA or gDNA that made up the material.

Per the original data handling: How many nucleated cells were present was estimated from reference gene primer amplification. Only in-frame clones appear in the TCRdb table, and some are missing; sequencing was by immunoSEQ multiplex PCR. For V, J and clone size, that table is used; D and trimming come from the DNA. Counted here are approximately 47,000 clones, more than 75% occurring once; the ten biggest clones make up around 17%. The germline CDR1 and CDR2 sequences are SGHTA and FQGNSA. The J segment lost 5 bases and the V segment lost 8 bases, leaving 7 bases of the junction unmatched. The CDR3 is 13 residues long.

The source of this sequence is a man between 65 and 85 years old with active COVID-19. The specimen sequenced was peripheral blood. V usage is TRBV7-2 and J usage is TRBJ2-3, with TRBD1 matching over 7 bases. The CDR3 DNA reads TGTGCCAGCGCCCGACAGGGCGGAGATACGCAGTATTTT. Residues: CASARQGGDTQYF.